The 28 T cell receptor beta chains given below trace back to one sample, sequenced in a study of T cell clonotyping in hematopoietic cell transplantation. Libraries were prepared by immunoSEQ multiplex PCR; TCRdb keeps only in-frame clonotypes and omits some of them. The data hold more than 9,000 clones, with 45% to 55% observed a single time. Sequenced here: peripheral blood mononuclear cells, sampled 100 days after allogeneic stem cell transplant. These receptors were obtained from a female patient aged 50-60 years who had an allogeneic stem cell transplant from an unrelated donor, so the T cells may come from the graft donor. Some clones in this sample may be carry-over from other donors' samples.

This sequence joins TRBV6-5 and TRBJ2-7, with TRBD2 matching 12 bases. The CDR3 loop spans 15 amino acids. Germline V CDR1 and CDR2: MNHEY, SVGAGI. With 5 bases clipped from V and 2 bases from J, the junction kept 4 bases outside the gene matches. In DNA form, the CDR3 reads TGTGCCAGCAGTAGGACTAGCGGGGTCCCCTACGAGCAGTACTTC. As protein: CASSRTSGVPYEQYF.

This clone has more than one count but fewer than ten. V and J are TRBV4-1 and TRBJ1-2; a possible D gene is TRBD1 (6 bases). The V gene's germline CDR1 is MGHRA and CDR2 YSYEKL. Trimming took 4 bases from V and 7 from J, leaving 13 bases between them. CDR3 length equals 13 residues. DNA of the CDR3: TGCGCCAGCAGCCCAGGGGACATCCCTGGCTACACCTTC. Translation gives CASSPGDIPGYTF.

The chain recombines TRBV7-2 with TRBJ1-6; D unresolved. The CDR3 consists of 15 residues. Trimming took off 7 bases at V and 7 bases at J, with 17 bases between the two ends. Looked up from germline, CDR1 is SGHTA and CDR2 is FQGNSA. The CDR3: CASNDLERSNSPLHF. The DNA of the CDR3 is TGTGCCAGCAACGATCTAGAACGATCGAATTCACCCCTCCACTTT.

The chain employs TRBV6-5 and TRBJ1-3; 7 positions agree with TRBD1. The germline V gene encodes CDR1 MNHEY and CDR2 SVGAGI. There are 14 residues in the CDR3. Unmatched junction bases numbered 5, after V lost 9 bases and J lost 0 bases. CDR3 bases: TGTGCCAGTAGGGGACAGAACTCTGGAAACACCATATATTTT. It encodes CASRGQNSGNTIYF.

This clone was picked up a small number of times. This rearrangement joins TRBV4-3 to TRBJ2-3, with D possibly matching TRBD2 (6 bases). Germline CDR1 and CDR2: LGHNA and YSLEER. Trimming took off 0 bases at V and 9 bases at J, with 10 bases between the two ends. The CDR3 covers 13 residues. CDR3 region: CASSQEARGTQYF. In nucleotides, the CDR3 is TGCGCCAGCAGCCAAGAAGCGCGGGGAACGCAGTATTTT.

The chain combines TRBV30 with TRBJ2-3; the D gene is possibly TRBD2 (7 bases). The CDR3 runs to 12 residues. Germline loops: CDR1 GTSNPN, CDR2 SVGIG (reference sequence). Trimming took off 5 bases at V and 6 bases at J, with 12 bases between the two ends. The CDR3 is CAWFRGADTQYF. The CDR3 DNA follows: TGTGCCTGGTTTCGGGGGGCCGATACGCAGTATTTT.

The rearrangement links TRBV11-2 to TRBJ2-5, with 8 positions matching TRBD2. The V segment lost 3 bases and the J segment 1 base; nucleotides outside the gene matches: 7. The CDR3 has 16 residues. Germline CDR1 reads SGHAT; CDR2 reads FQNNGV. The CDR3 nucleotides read TGTGCCAGCAGCTTTGGCACTAGCGGAATCCAAGAGACCCAGTACTTC. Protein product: CASSFGTSGIQETQYF.

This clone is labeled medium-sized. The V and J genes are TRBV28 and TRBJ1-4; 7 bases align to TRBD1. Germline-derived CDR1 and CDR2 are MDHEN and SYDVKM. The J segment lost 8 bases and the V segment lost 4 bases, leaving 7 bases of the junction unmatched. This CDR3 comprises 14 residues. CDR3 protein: CASSWDRQTEKLFF. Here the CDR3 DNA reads TGTGCCAGCAGTTGGGACAGACAAACGGAAAAACTGTTTTTT.

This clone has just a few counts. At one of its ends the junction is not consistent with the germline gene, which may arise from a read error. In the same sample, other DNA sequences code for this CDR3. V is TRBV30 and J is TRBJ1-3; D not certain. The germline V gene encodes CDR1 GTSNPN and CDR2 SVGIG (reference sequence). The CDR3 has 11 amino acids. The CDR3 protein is CAWSDTNTIYF. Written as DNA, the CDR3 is TGTGCCTGGAGTGATACGAACACCATATACTTT.

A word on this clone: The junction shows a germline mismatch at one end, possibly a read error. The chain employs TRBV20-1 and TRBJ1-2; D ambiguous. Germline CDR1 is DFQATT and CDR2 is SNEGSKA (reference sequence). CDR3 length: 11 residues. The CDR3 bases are TGCAGTGCTAGAGATGAGCACACCAATCCCTTC. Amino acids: CSARDEHTNPF.

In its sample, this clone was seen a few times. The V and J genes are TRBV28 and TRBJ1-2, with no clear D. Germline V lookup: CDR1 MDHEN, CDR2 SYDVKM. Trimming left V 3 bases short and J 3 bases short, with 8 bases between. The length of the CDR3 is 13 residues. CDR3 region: CASSFVSHYGYTF. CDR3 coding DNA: TGTGCCAGCAGTTTCGTCAGCCACTATGGCTACACCTTC.

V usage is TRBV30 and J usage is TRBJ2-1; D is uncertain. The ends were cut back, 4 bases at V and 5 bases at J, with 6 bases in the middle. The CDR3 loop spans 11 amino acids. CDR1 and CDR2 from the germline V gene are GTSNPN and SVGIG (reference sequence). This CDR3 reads CAWTGNNEQFF. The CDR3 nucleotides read TGTGCCTGGACGGGTAACAATGAGCAGTTCTTC.

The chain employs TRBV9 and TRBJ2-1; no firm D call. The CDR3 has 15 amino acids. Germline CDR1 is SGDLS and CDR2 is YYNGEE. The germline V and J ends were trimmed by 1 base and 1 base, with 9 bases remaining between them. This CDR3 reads CASSVLAASYNEQFF. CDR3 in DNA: TGTGCCAGCAGCGTACTGGCGGCATCCTACAATGAGCAGTTCTTC.

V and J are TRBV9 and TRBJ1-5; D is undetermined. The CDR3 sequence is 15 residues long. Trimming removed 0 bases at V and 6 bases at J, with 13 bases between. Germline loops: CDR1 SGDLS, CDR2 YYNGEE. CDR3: CASSVGFGWSQPQHF. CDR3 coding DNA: TGTGCCAGCAGCGTAGGGTTCGGGTGGTCTCAGCCCCAGCATTTT. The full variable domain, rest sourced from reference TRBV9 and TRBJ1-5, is DSGVTQTPKHLITATGQRVTLRCSPRSGDLSVYWYQQSLDQGLQFLIQYYNGEERAKGNILERFSAQQFPDLHSELNLSSLELGDSALYFCASSVGFGWSQPQHFGDGTRLSIL.

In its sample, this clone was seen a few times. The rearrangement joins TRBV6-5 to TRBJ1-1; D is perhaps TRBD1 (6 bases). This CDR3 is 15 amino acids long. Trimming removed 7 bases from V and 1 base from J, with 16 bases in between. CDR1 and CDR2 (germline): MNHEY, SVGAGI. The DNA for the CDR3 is TGTGCCAGCACCGGGGACGGGGGCTCGAACACTGAAGCTTTCTTT. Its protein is CASTGDGGSNTEAFF.

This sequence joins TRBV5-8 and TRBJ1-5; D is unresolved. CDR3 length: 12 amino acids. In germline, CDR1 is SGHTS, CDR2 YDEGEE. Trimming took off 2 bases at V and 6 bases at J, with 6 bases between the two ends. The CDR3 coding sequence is TGTGCCAGCAGCTTACTCGGTCAGCCCCAGCATTTT. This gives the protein CASSLLGQPQHF.

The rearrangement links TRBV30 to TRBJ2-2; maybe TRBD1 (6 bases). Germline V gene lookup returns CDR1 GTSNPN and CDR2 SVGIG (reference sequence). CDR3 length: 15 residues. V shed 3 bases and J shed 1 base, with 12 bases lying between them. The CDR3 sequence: CAWRSGAGNTGELFF. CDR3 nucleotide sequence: TGTGCCTGGAGATCAGGGGCGGGGAACACCGGGGAGCTGTTTTTT.

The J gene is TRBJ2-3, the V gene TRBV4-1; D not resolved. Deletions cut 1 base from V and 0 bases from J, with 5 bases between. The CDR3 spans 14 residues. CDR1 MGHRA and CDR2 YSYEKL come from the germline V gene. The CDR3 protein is CASSQGRSTDTQYF. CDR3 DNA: TGCGCCAGCAGCCAAGGTAGAAGCACAGATACGCAGTATTTT.

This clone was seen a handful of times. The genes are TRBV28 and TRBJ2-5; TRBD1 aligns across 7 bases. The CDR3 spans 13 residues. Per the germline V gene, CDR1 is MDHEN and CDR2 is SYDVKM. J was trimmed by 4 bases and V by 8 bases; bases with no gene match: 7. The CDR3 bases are TGTGCCAGCGACCGACAGGGAACAGAGACCCAGTACTTC. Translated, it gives CASDRQGTETQYF.

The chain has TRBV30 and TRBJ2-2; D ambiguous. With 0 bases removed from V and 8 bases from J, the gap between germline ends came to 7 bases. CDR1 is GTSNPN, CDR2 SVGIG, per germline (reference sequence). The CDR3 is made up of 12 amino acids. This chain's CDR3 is CAWSVMGGELFF. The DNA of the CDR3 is TGTGCCTGGAGTGTGATGGGGGGGGAGCTGTTTTTT.

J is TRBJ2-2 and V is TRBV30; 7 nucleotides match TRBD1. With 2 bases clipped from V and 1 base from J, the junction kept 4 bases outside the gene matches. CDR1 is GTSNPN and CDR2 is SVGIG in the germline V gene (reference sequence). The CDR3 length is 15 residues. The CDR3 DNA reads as TGTGCCTGGAGTAGGGGGCGCCGGAACACCGGGGAGCTGTTTTTT. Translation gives CAWSRGRRNTGELFF. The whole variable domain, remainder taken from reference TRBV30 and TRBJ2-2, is SQTIHQWPATLVQPVGSPLSLECTVEGTSNPNLYWYRQAAGRGLQLLFYSVGIGQISSEVPQNLSASRPQDRQFILSSKKLLLSDSGFYLCAWSRGRRNTGELFFGEGSRLTVL.

CDR3 region: CASSLNGNTEAFF. Here the CDR3 DNA reads TGTGCCAGCAGCTTAAATGGAAACACTGAAGCTTTCTTT. This chain uses TRBV7-3 with TRBJ1-1; D unclear. This CDR3 contains 13 residues. With 1 base removed from V and 2 bases from J, the gap between germline ends came to 5 bases. CDR1 and CDR2 from the germline V gene are SGHTA and FQGTGA.

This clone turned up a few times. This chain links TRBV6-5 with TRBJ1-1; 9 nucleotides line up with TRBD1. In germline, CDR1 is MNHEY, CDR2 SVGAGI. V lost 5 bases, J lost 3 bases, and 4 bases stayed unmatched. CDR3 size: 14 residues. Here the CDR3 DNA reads TGTGCCAGCAGTACGGGACAGGGCTACACTGAAGCTTTCTTT. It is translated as CASSTGQGYTEAFF.

The CDR3 is CASSQVFRGRTGELFF. As DNA, the CDR3 is TGCGCCAGCAGCCAAGTTTTTAGGGGGCGCACCGGGGAGCTGTTTTTT. The rearrangement uses TRBV4-1 and TRBJ2-2, with 7 bases identical to TRBD1. Germline trimming cut 1 base from V and 4 bases from J; bases unmatched to any gene: 6. CDR1 MGHRA and CDR2 YSYEKL come from the germline V gene. The CDR3 contains 16 residues.

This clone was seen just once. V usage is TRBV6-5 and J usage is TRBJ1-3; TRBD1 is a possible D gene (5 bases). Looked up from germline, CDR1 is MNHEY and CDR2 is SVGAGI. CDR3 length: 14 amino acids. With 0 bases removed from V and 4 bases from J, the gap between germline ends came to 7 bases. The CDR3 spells CASSYSTAGNTIYF. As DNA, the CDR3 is TGTGCCAGCAGTTACTCGACAGCCGGAAACACCATATATTTT.

The CDR3 reads CASYFTGEGGNTIYF. CDR3 coding DNA: TGTGCCTCCTACTTTACAGGGGAAGGGGGAAACACCATATATTTT. This chain joins TRBV30 and TRBJ1-3, with 7 bases aligning to TRBD1. The CDR3 sequence is 15 residues long. CDR1 and CDR2 (germline): GTSNPN, SVGIG (reference sequence). Trimming cost V 7 bases and J 4 bases; bases outside gene matches: 13.

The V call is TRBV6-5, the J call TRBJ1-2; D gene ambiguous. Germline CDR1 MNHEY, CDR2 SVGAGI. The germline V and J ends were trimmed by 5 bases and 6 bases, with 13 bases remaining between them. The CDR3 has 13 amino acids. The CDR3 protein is CASSPIGLDGYTF. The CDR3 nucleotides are TGTGCCAGCAGTCCGATTGGGTTAGATGGCTACACCTTC.

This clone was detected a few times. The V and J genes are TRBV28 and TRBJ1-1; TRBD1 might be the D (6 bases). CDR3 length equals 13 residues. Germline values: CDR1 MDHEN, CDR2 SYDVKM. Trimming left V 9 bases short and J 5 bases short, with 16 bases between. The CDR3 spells CASVQGHGTEAFF. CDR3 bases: TGTGCCAGTGTACAGGGTCACGGAACTGAAGCTTTCTTT.